This TCR beta chain derives from a study of cytomegalovirus exposure and HLA in healthy donors. General observations from the study: Among CMV-associated TCR beta chains, most appeared HLA-restricted in a later analysis. A highly shared variant cluster was judged a likely technical artifact. Excluded were some V segments that proved indistinguishable, including TRBV6-2 and TRBV6-3.

A multiplex PCR was run with 60 Vbeta primers and 13 Jbeta primers. The repertoire was sequenced with immunoSEQ multiplex PCR; TCRdb's copy has only in-frame clones and lacks some. Altogether 60,000 or so clones are present, around 92% being singletons, with the ten largest covering roughly 1.6%. As for this clone: Its antigen is currently unknown.

Trimming took 0 bases from V and 8 from J, leaving 8 bases between them. The germline gives CDR1 SNHLY, CDR2 FYNNEI. The CDR3 is 13 residues long. The TCR was taken from a man under 40 in good health and CMV-seropositive. J is TRBJ1-5 and V is TRBV2; D gene uncertain. Input material: PBMCs. Here the CDR3 DNA reads TGTGCCAGCAGTGAAGCGCCGGTAAAGCCCCAGCATTTT. Its translation: CASSEAPVKPQHF.